These 3 T cell receptor beta chains originate from one sample sequenced in a study of CD8 T cells in Susac syndrome. RNA amounts of about 0.45 to 1 ug underwent reverse transcription with random hexamers. Using its own MiXCR run on the immunoSEQ multiplex PCR reads, TCRdb lists one record per CDR3 protein. The repertoire holds some 110,000 distinct CDR3 sequences, about 95% seen once, with roughly 0.29% in the top ten. The sequenced sample consisted of CD8+ T cells from PBMCs. The receptors were sampled from a human donor with Susac syndrome.

This chain connects TRBV13 to TRBJ2-1; no firm D call. This CDR3 is built from 10 residues. CDR1 and CDR2 (germline): PRHDT, FYEKMQ (reference sequence). The V gene lost 2 bases and the J gene lost 9 bases, with 2 bases spanning the gap. The CDR3 coding sequence is TGTGCCAGCAGCTTATCTGAGCAGTTCTTC. It translates to CASSLSEQFF.

The chain carries TRBV13 and TRBJ2-7, with D unclear. The V end lost 0 bases, the J end lost 3 bases, and 6 bases lay between the germline ends. The length of the CDR3 is 13 residues. Germline V gene lookup returns CDR1 PRHDT and CDR2 FYEKMQ (reference sequence). The CDR3: CASSLGRDYEQYF. CDR3 sequence (DNA): TGTGCCAGCAGCTTAGGCCGAGACTACGAGCAGTACTTC.

V gene TRBV6-6 combines with J gene TRBJ2-5; D remains unclear. Between the trimmed V and J ends, which lost 4 bases and 5 bases, there was a span of 11 bases. Germline CDR1 MNHNY, CDR2 SVGAGI (reference sequence). The CDR3 runs 13 residues. This CDR3 is CASSSLNRETQYF. CDR3 coding DNA: TGTGCCAGCAGTTCATTAAATAGGGAGACCCAGTACTTC.